These 16 T cell receptor beta chains were sequenced from one sample in a study of shared clonotypes between healthy human individuals. The protocol was immunoSEQ multiplex PCR, while the TCRdb copy is restricted to in-frame clones and leaves out a portion. The top ten clones hold 0.5% to 0.6% of a sample with over a million clones, around 78% of them seen once. Sequenced input: memory CD4+ T cells from PBMCs. Subset denoted: CD45RA-negative fraction. The source of these receptors is a man aged 18 to 30 in good health. Some clones in this sample may be carry-over from other donors' samples.

V gene TRBV18 combines with J gene TRBJ2-4; D gene ambiguous. Deletions cut 5 bases from V and 8 bases from J, with 13 bases between. The germline V gene encodes CDR1 KGHSH and CDR2 LQKENI. CDR3 size: 13 residues. The CDR3 DNA follows: TGTGCCAGCTCAGCCGGACGGGCGGACATTCAGTACTTC. This sequence encodes CASSAGRADIQYF.

The V call is TRBV10-3, the J call TRBJ2-2, with TRBD1 identical over 8 bases. The J segment lost 5 bases and the V segment lost 6 bases, leaving 8 bases of the junction unmatched. This CDR3 spans 15 amino acids. Germline CDR1 ENHRY, CDR2 SYGVKD. This CDR3 reads CAIRGDNRGTGELFF. CDR3 in DNA: TGTGCCATCAGAGGGGACAACAGGGGGACCGGGGAGCTGTTTTTT.

The chain carries TRBV6-1 and TRBJ1-3; perhaps TRBD1 as D (6 bases). The germline CDR1 and CDR2 sequences are MNHNS and SASEGT. The CDR3 runs to 15 residues. Trimming left V 6 bases short and J 0 bases short, with 12 bases between. The CDR3 nucleotides are TGTGCCAGCAGGCCAAGGACAGCCTCTGGAAACACCATATATTTT. This encodes CASRPRTASGNTIYF.

The rearrangement links TRBV7-2 to TRBJ2-3; 8 bases line up with TRBD2. Germline CDR1 SGHTA, CDR2 FQGNSA. The junction had 6 bases not matched to a gene; V was cut back by 3 bases and J by 4 bases. This CDR3 is built from 15 residues. CDR3 sequence (DNA): TGTGCCAGCAGCTTTAGCGGGACTCTGTCAGATACGCAGTATTTT. It specifies CASSFSGTLSDTQYF.

To note about this clone: Other DNA sequences of this sample code for an identical CDR3. The J gene is TRBJ2-5, the V gene TRBV7-3; D call uncertain. The V gene's germline CDR1 is SGHTA and CDR2 FQGTGA. V was cut by 1 base and J by 3 bases, with 6 bases left in between. This CDR3 is built from 13 residues. CDR3 DNA: TGTGCCAGCAGCTTAAGAAGGGAAGAGACCCAGTACTTC. Translating it yields CASSLRREETQYF.

The chain has TRBV7-8 and TRBJ1-1, with D maybe TRBD1 (6 bases). V lost 3 bases, J lost 1 base, and 9 bases lay in between. CDR3 length: 14 residues. CDR1 and CDR2 (germline): SGHVS, FQNEAQ. The CDR3 here is CASSFGQKNTEAFF. In DNA, the CDR3 is TGTGCCAGCAGCTTTGGACAGAAGAACACTGAAGCTTTCTTT. Looking up the rest from reference TRBV7-8 and TRBJ1-1 gives the full variable domain: GAGVSQSPRYKVAKRGQDVALRCDPISGHVSLFWYQQALGQGPEFLTYFQNEAQLDKSGLPSDRFFAERPEGSVSTLKIQRTQQEDSAVYLCASSFGQKNTEAFFGQGTRLTVV.

The V and J genes are TRBV5-4 and TRBJ1-2; 7 nucleotides align to TRBD1. J gave up 5 bases and V 0 bases, and 7 bases lay outside the gene matches. The CDR3 consists of 15 residues. Germline lookup yields CDR1 SGHNT and CDR2 YYREEE (reference sequence). The CDR3 is CASSLGQGARYGYTF. CDR3 bases: TGTGCCAGCAGCTTGGGACAGGGAGCGAGGTATGGCTACACCTTC.

J is TRBJ1-5 and V is TRBV28; D may be TRBD1 (6 bases). CDR1 and CDR2 (germline): MDHEN, SYDVKM. With 7 bases removed from V and 0 bases from J, the gap between germline ends came to 28 bases. There are 20 residues in the CDR3. The CDR3 spells CASKLIFGASRGVSNQPQHF. The CDR3 DNA reads TGTGCCAGCAAATTAATTTTCGGGGCTTCAAGGGGGGTTAGCAATCAGCCCCAGCATTTT.

The V and J genes are TRBV5-6 and TRBJ2-2, with TRBD2 matching 8 bases. V trimming: 4 bases; J trimming: 0 bases; junction bases outside the gene matches: 5. This CDR3 spans 16 amino acids. Germline CDR1 reads SGHDT; CDR2 reads YYEEEE. The CDR3 loop is CASSRGLGTNTGELFF. The CDR3 coding sequence is TGTGCCAGCAGCCGGGGACTAGGCACGAACACCGGGGAGCTGTTTTTT.

The J gene is TRBJ2-6, the V gene TRBV9; 7 bases are shared with TRBD1. Germline CDR1 SGDLS, CDR2 YYNGEE. This CDR3 is 19 amino acids long. V lost 4 bases to trimming and J lost 0 bases; unmatched junction nucleotides: 13. CDR3 coding DNA: TGTGCCAGCAGCTCTTTGACAGGGCAGCCCTTCTCTGGGGCCAACGTCCTGACTTTC. Its protein product is CASSSLTGQPFSGANVLTF.

The chain combines TRBV7-2 with TRBJ2-7; D is perhaps TRBD1 or TRBD2 (7 bases each). CDR3 length: 16 amino acids. With 6 bases removed from V and 1 base from J, the gap between germline ends came to 19 bases. Germline values: CDR1 SGHTA, CDR2 FQGNSA. The CDR3 here is CASSQQSGTASYEQYF. The CDR3 DNA reads as TGTGCCAGCAGTCAACAGAGCGGGACAGCGTCCTACGAGCAGTACTTC.

For this clone: Other DNA sequences in the same sample also yield this CDR3. V is TRBV7-2 and J is TRBJ2-7, with a tentative D call TRBD1 (6 bases). The germline CDR1 and CDR2 sequences are SGHTA and FQGNSA. With 5 bases removed from V and 4 bases from J, the gap between germline ends came to 15 bases. The CDR3 has 14 amino acids. The CDR3 sequence: CASSLGQGFYEQYF. Written as DNA, the CDR3 is TGTGCCAGCAGCCTCGGCCAGGGGTTTTACGAGCAGTACTTC.

This chain connects TRBV6-5 to TRBJ2-3, with 7 bases aligning to TRBD2. The CDR3 contains 15 residues. Trimming removed 5 bases from V and 2 bases from J; junction bases left unmatched: 7. Per the germline V gene, CDR1 is MNHEY and CDR2 is SVGAGI. The DNA of the CDR3 is TGTGCCAGCAGTCTTTCTAGCGGTTTCACAGATACGCAGTATTTT. It is translated as CASSLSSGFTDTQYF.

The chain is built from TRBV19 and TRBJ1-2, with D tentatively TRBD1 (5 bases). CDR1 is LNHDA and CDR2 is SQIVND in the germline V gene (reference sequence). The CDR3 covers 13 residues. Trimming left V 4 bases short and J 8 bases short, with 14 bases between. CDR3 sequence reads: CASSTGHWGGYTF. The CDR3, as DNA: TGTGCCAGTAGTACCGGACATTGGGGAGGCTACACCTTC.

The V call is TRBV28, the J call TRBJ2-7; 10 bases line up with TRBD2. V gave up 7 bases and J gave up 2 bases; unmatched junction bases: 5. There are 14 residues in the CDR3. The germline CDR1 and CDR2 sequences are MDHEN and SYDVKM. CDR3 region: CASKQAGGPYEQYF. In DNA, the CDR3 is TGTGCCAGCAAGCAAGCGGGAGGGCCCTACGAGCAGTACTTC. Supplemented by reference TRBV28 and TRBJ2-7, the full variable domain reads DVKVTQSSRYLVKRTGEKVFLECVQDMDHENMFWYRQDPGLGLRLIYFSYDVKMKEKGDIPEGYSVSREKKERFSLILESASTNQTSMYLCASKQAGGPYEQYFGPGTRLTVT.

This clone was recorded only once. CDR3: CASSYTQGVFEKLFF. Here the CDR3 DNA reads TGCGCCAGCAGTTATACGCAGGGGGTTTTTGAAAAACTGTTTTTT. The chain employs TRBV5-1 and TRBJ1-4; 7 bases fit TRBD1. Germline CDR1 SGHRS, CDR2 YFSETQ. This CDR3 region has 15 residues. V shed 5 bases, J shed 7 bases, and the junction held 11 bases outside the gene matches.